A single sample is the source of the 2 T cell receptor beta chains below, sequenced in a study of CXCR3-negative and CXCR3-positive naive CD8 T cells. The method, 5' RACE with UMI labels, was used to prepare the TRB cDNA libraries. TCRdb reprocessed the 5' RACE reads and keeps a single row for each CDR3 protein, giving no DNA. The sample shows 90,000 to 95,000 distinct CDR3 sequences, and around 1.7% sits with its ten largest clones. What was sequenced was naive CXCR3- CD8+ T cells from blood. As to subset: CD45RO-CCR7+CD27+CD95- naive CD8+ T cells lacking CXCR3 (TNR3-). Every receptor here comes from a human donor in good health. Some clones in this sample may be carry-over from other donors' samples.

The V gene is TRBV7-8, the J gene TRBJ2-3; TCRdb selects TRBD2, and the lack of DNA leaves this call unchecked. The CDR3 is made up of 15 amino acids. CDR1 is SGHVS, CDR2 FQNEAQ, per germline. The CDR3 spells CASSGTGLVRDTQYF.

The CDR3: CSASSGEGRRRLQETQYF. J is TRBJ2-5 and V is TRBV20-1; TCRdb selects TRBD2, and the lack of DNA leaves this call unchecked. The germline gives CDR1 DFQATT, CDR2 SNEGSKA (reference sequence). The CDR3 has 18 residues.